This TCR beta chain came from a study of radiation and T cells in renal cell carcinoma. Study conclusions and caveats: Irradiated tumors had higher TCR clonality than control tumors.

Germline lookup yields CDR1 SGHTA and CDR2 FQGNSA. This CDR3 spans 15 amino acids. The ends were cut back, 6 bases at V and 1 base at J, with 12 bases in the middle. Repertoires were generated with immunoSEQ multiplex PCR, while TCRdb's copy carries only in-frame clones and drops some. The table records roughly 3,500 clones, 76% of them present only once. Indicated treatment: treatment-naive control, cytoreductive nephrectomy. Control tumor donors were several females and more than ten males, median age approximately 50 years. Details on this clone: The antigen remains unidentified.

This TCR came from a man over 45 with renal cell carcinoma. The sequenced sample was tumor tissue, obtained from a patient whose treatment was nephrectomy without radiotherapy. This chain uses TRBV7-2 with TRBJ2-2; either TRBD1 or TRBD2 may fit D (5 bases each). The CDR3 sequence: CASSRGPQNTGELFF. The CDR3 region has the DNA TGTGCCAGCAGTCGGGGACCGCAGAACACCGGGGAGCTGTTTTTT.